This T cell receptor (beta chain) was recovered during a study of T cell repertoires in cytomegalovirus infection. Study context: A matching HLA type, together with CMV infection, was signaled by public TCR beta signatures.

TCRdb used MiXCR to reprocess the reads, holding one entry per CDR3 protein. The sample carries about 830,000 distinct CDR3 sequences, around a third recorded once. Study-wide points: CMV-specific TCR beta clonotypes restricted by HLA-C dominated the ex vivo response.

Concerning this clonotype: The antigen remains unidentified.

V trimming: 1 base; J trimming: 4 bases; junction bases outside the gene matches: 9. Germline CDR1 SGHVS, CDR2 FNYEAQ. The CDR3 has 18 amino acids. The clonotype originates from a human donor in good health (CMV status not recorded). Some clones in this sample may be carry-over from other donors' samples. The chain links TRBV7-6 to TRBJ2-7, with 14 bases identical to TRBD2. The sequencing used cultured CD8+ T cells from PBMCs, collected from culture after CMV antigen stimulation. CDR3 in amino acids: CASSLEPGLAGGSYEQYF. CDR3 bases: TGTGCCAGCAGCTTAGAACCCGGACTAGCGGGGGGCAGTTACGAGCAGTACTTC.